This T cell receptor (beta chain) was captured in a study of shared clonotypes between healthy human individuals. On the study more broadly: Three plates were used per donor for CD4 naive, three for CD4 memory, two for CD8 naive and one for CD8 memory.

Produced via immunoSEQ multiplex PCR; TCRdb's table is partial and in-frame only. The sample holds some 2.1 million clones; 90% to 95% are singletons and the top ten take more than 1.5%. Germline V CDR1 and CDR2: MGHRA, YSYEKL. Trimming removed 3 bases from V and 5 bases from J; junction bases left unmatched: 9. The length of the CDR3 is 16 residues. Turning to this clone: Its target is unknown.

Study results and caveats: Clonotypes shared by all four sorted-subset donors had higher generation probabilities than non-shared clonotypes.

Terminally differentiated effector memory CD45RA+ cells were excluded from the naive CD8 cells, which were CD45RO-negative and positively selected for CCR7. The chain combines TRBV4-1 with TRBJ1-4; 7 nucleotides line up with TRBD1. This TCR derives from a man aged 18-30 years in good health. Some clones in this sample may be carry-over from other donors' samples. Material: naive CD8+ T cells from PBMCs. In nucleotides, the CDR3 is TGCGCCAGCAGCCATTCTTACAGGGGCTCAAATGAAAAACTGTTTTTT. It specifies CASSHSYRGSNEKLFF.